This entry is about one T cell receptor beta chain. Its target is unknown. The entry originates in a study of T cell clonotyping in hematopoietic cell transplantation. For the study at large: Pretransplant recipient samples were taken after cytoreduction. Regarding the study as a whole: No sorting was done, leaving CD4 and CD8 contributions mixed. Graft donor and pretransplant recipient Inverse Simpson Index values predicted broader posttransplant TCR diversity. Recipient TCR diversity dropped after transplant; expanded clonotypes rose from day 30 to 180.

Stated time point: recipient sample about 28 days before transplant, after cytoreduction. TCRdb's copy holds only in-frame clones and misses some; the assay was immunoSEQ multiplex PCR. The data show about 19,000 clones, with about 83% seen just once and approximately 8.4% held by the top ten. Trimming cost V 5 bases and J 6 bases; bases outside gene matches: 10. Germline V gene data show CDR1 as SGHVS and CDR2 as FNYEAQ. CDR3 length: 16 residues. The origin of this receptor is a man aged 50 or older with acute myeloid leukemia. Some clones in this sample may be carry-over from other donors' samples. The input for sequencing was peripheral blood mononuclear cells, taken before stem cell transplant. The chain employs TRBV7-6 and TRBJ2-2, with 9 bases identical to TRBD1. The CDR3 spells CASSRGQGKAAGELFF. CDR3 DNA: TGTGCCAGCAGCCGGGGACAGGGAAAGGCCGCCGGGGAGCTGTTTTTT.